This entry features one TCR beta chain sequence. Its antigen is not known. Likely a read error: the CDR3 ends without its conserved phenylalanine or tryptophan. No cell sorting was done before RNA was extracted from the tissue. The entry originates in a study of tumor and adjacent non-tumor tissue in lung cancer. Study context: Histology: about twelve adenocarcinoma, 2 squamous cell carcinoma, 1 small cell lung cancer. Samples averaged about 3.8 million productive TCRbeta reads each. General study points: Normal lung showed higher cumulative top 100 clone frequency than tumor. Compared with tumor, normal lung showed significantly lower TCR diversity.

A modified ARM-PCR protocol with three rounds of nested PCR amplified TCRbeta. One entry per CDR3 protein, called by TCRdb with MiXCR from the multiplex PCR reads. The table records about 78,000 distinct CDR3 sequences, over 80% of them present only once. Material for sequencing was lung tumor tissue. The clonotype originates from a woman aged 45-59 years with non-small cell lung cancer.

CDR3 coding DNA: TGTAGCGTTGGAGCCTACGAGCAGTACTTA. It yields the protein CSVGAYEQYL. The J gene is TRBJ2-7, the V gene TRBV29-1; D is possibly TRBD2 (5 bases). Germline V lookup: CDR1 SQVTM, CDR2 ANQGSEA. The CDR3 runs to 10 residues.